The 8 T cell receptor beta chains below all came from one sample that was sequenced in a study of technical replicates of blood from a few donors. The data were produced by immunoSEQ multiplex PCR, yet TCRdb's version contains in-frame clones alone and is incomplete. This table has around 80,000 clones, 93% appearing once. Sample: T cells isolated from PBMCs. The receptors stem from a human donor in good health.

This chain uses TRBV19 with TRBJ2-5, with D possibly TRBD1 on 6 matching bases. The CDR3 loop spans 14 amino acids. Germline V CDR1 and CDR2: LNHDA, SQIVND (reference sequence). Between the trimmed V and J ends, which lost 5 bases and 2 bases, there was a span of 12 bases. The CDR3 reads CASSPVGQQETQYF. CDR3 bases: TGTGCCAGTAGTCCTGTAGGACAGCAAGAGACCCAGTACTTC.

CDR3 coding DNA: TGTGCCAGCAGTTTTAGGCAGGGGGCAACCCAAGAGACCCAGTACTTC. Translated: CASSFRQGATQETQYF. The chain employs TRBV28 and TRBJ2-5; 8 bases are shared with TRBD1. The J segment lost 1 base and the V segment lost 3 bases, leaving 7 bases of the junction unmatched. Germline assignment: CDR1 MDHEN and CDR2 SYDVKM. The CDR3 loop spans 16 amino acids.

The V and J genes are TRBV29-1 and TRBJ2-3; no reliable D call. The germline gives CDR1 SQVTM, CDR2 ANQGSEA. This CDR3 has 14 residues. Trimming shortened V by 0 bases and J by 5 bases, and 12 bases separated the two germline ends. CDR3 sequence reads: CSVEDLLFGDTQYF. CDR3 bases: TGCAGCGTTGAAGATCTCCTATTCGGAGATACGCAGTATTTT.

V usage is TRBV5-1 and J usage is TRBJ2-3; perhaps TRBD1 as D (8 bases). The V gene's germline CDR1 is SGHRS and CDR2 YFSETQ. The CDR3 is 15 residues long. Trimming removed 4 bases at V and 1 base at J, with 13 bases between. The CDR3 loop is CASSGGDRRTDTQYF. CDR3 nucleotides: TGCGCCAGCAGCGGGGGGGACAGGCGCACAGATACGCAGTATTTT.

The chain has TRBV7-9 and TRBJ1-5; 7 bases agree with TRBD1. CDR1 is SEHNR, CDR2 FQNEAQ, per germline (reference sequence). CDR3 length: 15 residues. The junction had 9 bases not matched to a gene; V was cut back by 5 bases and J by 5 bases. CDR3 loop: CASSRSRDSDQPQHF. CDR3 sequence (DNA): TGTGCCAGCAGCCGTTCCCGGGACAGTGATCAGCCCCAGCATTTT.

The CDR3 loop reads CASSDSMGQLNTGELFF. In DNA, the CDR3 is TGTGCCAGCAGTGACTCGATGGGACAGTTAAACACCGGGGAGCTGTTTTTT. This chain connects TRBV6-4 to TRBJ2-2; 7 positions agree with TRBD1. The CDR3 runs to 17 residues. Germline trimming cut 0 bases from V and 2 bases from J; bases unmatched to any gene: 6. Germline CDR1 reads MRHNA; CDR2 reads SNTAGT.

The chain recombines TRBV6-5 with TRBJ1-5; 7 bases are shared with TRBD1. Losses at the gene ends were 6 bases for V and 4 bases for J; bases not matched to a gene: 6. There are 14 residues in the CDR3. Germline-derived CDR1 and CDR2 are MNHEY and SVGAGI. This chain's CDR3 is CASRSGQVNQPQHF. As DNA, the CDR3 is TGTGCCAGCAGGAGCGGACAGGTTAATCAGCCCCAGCATTTT.

The CDR3, as DNA: TGTGCCAGCAGCCTGACTAGCGGGAGGGCCATGTACGAGCAGTACTTC. It is translated as CASSLTSGRAMYEQYF. The chain has TRBV28 and TRBJ2-7; 14 nucleotides match TRBD2. CDR1 is MDHEN and CDR2 is SYDVKM in the germline V gene. The CDR3 has 16 residues. Trimming took 6 bases from V and 4 from J; bases not matched to a gene: 8.